The TCR beta chain described here comes from a study of T cells expressing NK-cell markers. Researchers built TCR beta cDNA using 5'RACE template switching with UMIs. TCRdb reanalyzed the 5' RACE reads and collapses them to one entry per CDR3 protein, without DNA. The listing records 550,000 to 600,000 distinct CDR3 sequences. Broader study findings: Dominant NKG2C+ clonotypes were found to form about 1.0-7.5% of CD8+ T cells in six donors.

The CDR3 extends over 16 amino acids. The germline V gene encodes CDR1 ENHRY and CDR2 SYGVKD. Concerning this clonotype itself: The antigen remains unidentified.

The chain couples TRBV10-3 to TRBJ2-1; the D call of TRBD1 rests on TCRdb alone, since no DNA is present to check it. The sequenced material came from blood T cells: a sorted CD56 or NKG2C T cell subset, CD4+ or CD8+ T cells, or bulk PBMC T cells (not recorded which). The receptor comes from a young man in good health. CDR3 amino acids: CAIMPGGRSSYNEQFF.